The T cell receptor beta chain under discussion was sequenced for a study of blood T cell repertoires in COVID-19. The wider study: Both acute and convalescent COVID-19 samples were obtained from the United States, Italy and Spain. The analysed material was cDNA or gDNA that came from T cells, B-cell-depleted T cells, or PBMCs.

Trimming took off 2 bases at V and 4 bases at J, with 8 bases between the two ends. This CDR3 contains 13 residues. Germline lookup yields CDR1 SEHNR and CDR2 FQNEAQ (reference sequence). Clones were sequenced by immunoSEQ multiplex PCR, and TCRdb holds only the in-frame ones, with some missing. Counted here are about 400,000 clones, 85% to 90% occurring once; the ten biggest clones make up 2.5% to 3.5%. The sample was peripheral blood. The chain recombines TRBV7-9 with TRBJ1-2; D may be TRBD1 (6 bases). The sequence derives from a human donor in a cohort sampled during active COVID-19. CDR3 coding DNA: TGTGCCAGCAGCTTAAGGGGGGGCTATGGCTACACCTTC. This translates into CASSLRGGYGYTF.